The rows below give T cell receptor beta chains drawn from one sample of a study of blood T cell repertoires in COVID-19. Method: immunoSEQ multiplex PCR; TCRdb's copy keeps in-frame clones and lacks some. Among hundreds of thousands of clones listed, less than 85% were seen once. Sample: peripheral blood. The receptors stem from a woman aged 18-30 years with acute or convalescent COVID-19. Each CDR3 is given with its conserved first and last residue. Fields, in order: D gene, CDR3 length, V gene, clone size, J gene, CDR3 protein, CDR3 DNA. The D gene is left open where the match is weak. The size field is filled for only some rows; it gives once, few, many or a size class.

D gene: -; CDR3 length: 13; V gene: TRBV5-8; clone size: -; J gene: TRBJ2-1; CDR3 protein: CASGLLRGNEQFF; CDR3 DNA: TGTGCCAGCGGCTTACTCCGGGGCAATGAGCAGTTCTTC
D gene: TRBD1; CDR3 length: 14; V gene: TRBV2; clone size: -; J gene: TRBJ1-4; CDR3 protein: CASQLGQGASGLFF; CDR3 DNA: TGTGCCAGCCAACTTGGACAGGGGGCCTCGGGACTGTTTTTT
D gene: TRBD1; CDR3 length: 15; V gene: TRBV19; clone size: -; J gene: TRBJ1-1; CDR3 protein: CASSIAAGGFGEAFF; CDR3 DNA: TGTGCCAGTAGTATCGCAGCAGGGGGGTTTGGTGAAGCTTTCTTT
D gene: -; CDR3 length: 17; V gene: TRBV3-1/TRBV3-2; clone size: -; J gene: TRBJ2-3; CDR3 protein: CASSSQSRGHSTDTQYF; CDR3 DNA: TGTGCCAGCAGCTCCCAGAGCAGGGGCCATAGCACAGATACGCAGTATTTT
D gene: -; CDR3 length: 15; V gene: TRBV11-2; clone size: -; J gene: TRBJ2-2; CDR3 protein: CASRSLLANTGELFF; CDR3 DNA: TGTGCCAGCAGGTCTTTACTCGCGAACACCGGGGAGCTGTTTTTT
D gene: TRBD1; CDR3 length: 18; V gene: TRBV7-2; clone size: few; J gene: TRBJ1-2; CDR3 protein: CASSLSSVGTGLGYGYTF; CDR3 DNA: TGTGCCAGCAGCTTAAGTTCAGTGGGGACAGGCCTTGGCTATGGCTACACCTTC
D gene: TRBD2; CDR3 length: 14; V gene: TRBV4-1; clone size: -; J gene: TRBJ2-3; CDR3 protein: CASSLTRGADTQYF; CDR3 DNA: TGCGCCAGCAGCCTGACTCGGGGGGCAGATACGCAGTATTTT
D gene: TRBD1; CDR3 length: 15; V gene: TRBV4-1; clone size: -; J gene: TRBJ1-2; CDR3 protein: CASSQGTGGVYGYTF; CDR3 DNA: TGCGCCAGCAGCCAAGGGACAGGGGGCGTCTATGGCTACACCTTC
D gene: TRBD1; CDR3 length: 17; V gene: TRBV5-1; clone size: -; J gene: TRBJ2-5; CDR3 protein: CASSLRGQGAIQETQYF; CDR3 DNA: TGCGCCAGCAGCTTGAGGGGACAGGGGGCTATCCAAGAGACCCAGTACTTC
D gene: -; CDR3 length: 10; V gene: TRBV30; clone size: -; J gene: TRBJ1-2; CDR3 protein: CAWKEVSYTF; CDR3 DNA: TGTGCCTGGAAAGAGGTTAGCTACACCTTC
D gene: -; CDR3 length: 16; V gene: TRBV30; clone size: many; J gene: TRBJ1-2; CDR3 protein: CAWRAIVPRLGYGYTF; CDR3 DNA: TGTGCCTGGAGGGCAATCGTCCCCAGGCTCGGCTATGGCTACACCTTC
D gene: -; CDR3 length: 16; V gene: TRBV27; clone size: -; J gene: TRBJ2-1; CDR3 protein: CASSSSISSSYNEQFF; CDR3 DNA: TGTGCCAGCAGTTCCTCCATATCTAGCTCCTACAATGAGCAGTTCTTC
D gene: -; CDR3 length: 11; V gene: TRBV29-1; clone size: few; J gene: TRBJ1-2; CDR3 protein: CSVVRGRGYTF; CDR3 DNA: TGCAGCGTTGTTAGGGGTAGGGGCTACACCTTC
D gene: TRBD2; CDR3 length: 15; V gene: TRBV11-2; clone size: once; J gene: TRBJ2-1; CDR3 protein: CASSKTSGGALEQFF; CDR3 DNA: TGTGCCAGCAGCAAGACTAGCGGGGGGGCCTTGGAGCAGTTCTTC
D gene: -; CDR3 length: 13; V gene: TRBV27; clone size: -; J gene: TRBJ2-2; CDR3 protein: CASSLAGPGELFF; CDR3 DNA: TGTGCCAGCAGTTTAGCAGGGCCGGGGGAGCTGTTTTTT
D gene: TRBD2; CDR3 length: 19; V gene: TRBV5-1; clone size: -; J gene: TRBJ2-3; CDR3 protein: CASSLAVAGGPSSTDTQYF; CDR3 DNA: TGCGCCAGCAGCTTGGCAGTAGCGGGAGGGCCCTCTAGCACAGATACGCAGTATTTT
D gene: -; CDR3 length: 14; V gene: TRBV19; clone size: few; J gene: TRBJ1-1; CDR3 protein: CASDDLAEDTEAFF; CDR3 DNA: TGTGCCAGTGATGACCTAGCGGAGGACACTGAAGCTTTCTTT
D gene: TRBD2; CDR3 length: 18; V gene: TRBV24-1; clone size: -; J gene: TRBJ2-2; CDR3 protein: CATSDTRLAGGQTGELFF; CDR3 DNA: TGTGCCACCAGTGATACGAGACTAGCGGGAGGTCAGACCGGGGAGCTGTTTTTT
D gene: -; CDR3 length: 14; V gene: TRBV6-1; clone size: once; J gene: TRBJ1-5; CDR3 protein: CASSERPRDQPQHF; CDR3 DNA: TGTGCCAGCAGTGAGAGGCCCCGTGATCAGCCCCAGCATTTT
D gene: TRBD2; CDR3 length: 18; V gene: TRBV4-1; clone size: -; J gene: TRBJ2-1; CDR3 protein: CASSREGPGLADSNEQFF; CDR3 DNA: TGCGCCAGCAGCCGAGAGGGACCGGGACTAGCGGACAGCAATGAGCAGTTCTTC
D gene: TRBD1; CDR3 length: 15; V gene: TRBV19; clone size: -; J gene: TRBJ2-3; CDR3 protein: CASSGQGSSTDTQYF; CDR3 DNA: TGTGCCAGTAGTGGACAGGGGTCTAGCACAGATACGCAGTATTTT
D gene: TRBD1; CDR3 length: 14; V gene: TRBV9; clone size: -; J gene: TRBJ1-4; CDR3 protein: CASSLTGSNEKLFF; CDR3 DNA: TGTGCCAGCAGCTTGACAGGGTCTAATGAAAAACTGTTTTTT
D gene: -; CDR3 length: 14; V gene: TRBV10-3; clone size: -; J gene: TRBJ1-2; CDR3 protein: CAISELGPRTGYTF; CDR3 DNA: TGTGCCATCAGTGAGCTCGGACCGCGGACAGGCTACACCTTC
D gene: TRBD1; CDR3 length: 14; V gene: TRBV29-1; clone size: -; J gene: TRBJ1-5; CDR3 protein: CSVAARGQDQPQHF; CDR3 DNA: TGCAGCGTTGCCGCCAGGGGGCAAGATCAGCCCCAGCATTTT
D gene: TRBD2; CDR3 length: 15; V gene: TRBV9; clone size: -; J gene: TRBJ2-1; CDR3 protein: CASSPVSGAPNEQFF; CDR3 DNA: TGTGCCAGCAGCCCAGTAAGCGGGGCGCCCAATGAGCAGTTCTTC
D gene: TRBD2; CDR3 length: 15; V gene: TRBV7-9; clone size: -; J gene: TRBJ2-3; CDR3 protein: CASSLVGGSPDTQYF; CDR3 DNA: TGTGCCAGCAGCTTAGTAGGCGGGAGCCCAGATACGCAGTATTTT
D gene: TRBD1; CDR3 length: 13; V gene: TRBV11-3; clone size: -; J gene: TRBJ1-1; CDR3 protein: CASSLGQGTEAFF; CDR3 DNA: TGTGCCAGCAGCTTGGGACAGGGCACTGAAGCTTTCTTT
D gene: -; CDR3 length: 12; V gene: TRBV5-5; clone size: -; J gene: TRBJ1-1; CDR3 protein: CASSLALVEAFF; CDR3 DNA: TGTGCCAGCAGCTTGGCTCTCGTGGAGGCTTTCTTT
D gene: TRBD1; CDR3 length: 15; V gene: TRBV19; clone size: few; J gene: TRBJ1-2; CDR3 protein: CASNHPGQGAHGYTF; CDR3 DNA: TGTGCCAGTAACCATCCGGGACAGGGGGCGCATGGCTACACCTTC
D gene: TRBD2; CDR3 length: 16; V gene: TRBV2; clone size: -; J gene: TRBJ2-7; CDR3 protein: CASRSSGGYAPYEQYF; CDR3 DNA: TGTGCCAGCAGGAGTAGCGGGGGGTATGCCCCCTACGAGCAGTACTTC
D gene: TRBD2; CDR3 length: 16; V gene: TRBV7-6; clone size: -; J gene: TRBJ2-3; CDR3 protein: CASSSQGLANTDTQYF; CDR3 DNA: TGTGCCAGCAGCTCCCAGGGACTAGCGAACACAGATACGCAGTATTTT
D gene: -; CDR3 length: 13; V gene: TRBV12-3/TRBV12-4; clone size: -; J gene: TRBJ1-2; CDR3 protein: CASSPTPYYGYTF; CDR3 DNA: TGTGCCAGCAGCCCGACACCCTACTATGGCTACACCTTC
D gene: -; CDR3 length: 15; V gene: TRBV7-9; clone size: -; J gene: TRBJ2-7; CDR3 protein: CASSPKTGSPREQYF; CDR3 DNA: TGTGCCAGCAGCCCTAAAACAGGGTCCCCACGAGAGCAGTACTTC
D gene: -; CDR3 length: 14; V gene: TRBV15; clone size: -; J gene: TRBJ1-4; CDR3 protein: CATSSPETGGKLFF; CDR3 DNA: TGTGCCACCAGCAGCCCGGAGACAGGTGGAAAACTGTTTTTT
D gene: TRBD2; CDR3 length: 15; V gene: TRBV4-2; clone size: -; J gene: TRBJ2-7; CDR3 protein: CASSQVPGGSYEQYF; CDR3 DNA: TGTGCCAGCAGCCAAGTTCCCGGGGGGTCCTACGAGCAGTACTTC
D gene: TRBD1; CDR3 length: 12; V gene: TRBV6-5; clone size: -; J gene: TRBJ2-7; CDR3 protein: CAARTGGREQYF; CDR3 DNA: TGTGCCGCACGGACAGGGGGCCGGGAGCAGTACTTC
D gene: -; CDR3 length: 16; V gene: TRBV7-8; clone size: -; J gene: TRBJ1-5; CDR3 protein: CASSSRDSYSNQPQHF; CDR3 DNA: TGTGCCAGCAGCAGCCGGGACTCCTATAGCAATCAGCCCCAGCATTTT
D gene: -; CDR3 length: 12; V gene: TRBV10-1; clone size: -; J gene: TRBJ2-1; CDR3 protein: CASSEGGLQQFF; CDR3 DNA: TGCGCCAGCAGCGAGGGGGGCCTACAGCAGTTCTTC
D gene: -; CDR3 length: 16; V gene: TRBV13; clone size: -; J gene: TRBJ2-3; CDR3 protein: CASSTDPEGGTDTQYF; CDR3 DNA: TGTGCCAGCAGCACGGATCCCGAGGGAGGCACAGATACGCAGTATTTT
D gene: TRBD1; CDR3 length: 17; V gene: TRBV28; clone size: -; J gene: TRBJ1-1; CDR3 protein: CASSPFRGWTGKGEAFF; CDR3 DNA: TGTGCCAGCAGTCCATTTAGGGGTTGGACAGGCAAGGGTGAAGCTTTCTTT
D gene: -; CDR3 length: 14; V gene: TRBV24-1; clone size: -; J gene: TRBJ2-1; CDR3 protein: CATSATSSYNEQFF; CDR3 DNA: TGTGCCACCAGCGCGACTAGTTCCTACAATGAGCAGTTCTTC
D gene: TRBD1; CDR3 length: 14; V gene: TRBV27; clone size: once; J gene: TRBJ1-2; CDR3 protein: CASSWTGTNYGYTF; CDR3 DNA: TGTGCCAGCAGTTGGACAGGGACCAACTATGGCTACACCTTC
D gene: TRBD1; CDR3 length: 14; V gene: TRBV2; clone size: -; J gene: TRBJ1-2; CDR3 protein: CASSEWQGDYGYTF; CDR3 DNA: TGTGCCAGCAGTGAATGGCAGGGGGACTATGGCTACACCTTC
D gene: -; CDR3 length: 15; V gene: TRBV19; clone size: -; J gene: TRBJ1-2; CDR3 protein: CASSISPGTAYGYTF; CDR3 DNA: TGTGCCAGTAGTATCTCCCCCGGGACTGCTTATGGCTACACCTTC
D gene: TRBD1; CDR3 length: 14; V gene: TRBV19; clone size: -; J gene: TRBJ2-1; CDR3 protein: CASSRDRGVNEQFF; CDR3 DNA: TGTGCCAGCTCCCGGGACAGGGGCGTGAATGAGCAGTTCTTC
D gene: -; CDR3 length: 13; V gene: TRBV6-1; clone size: -; J gene: TRBJ1-5; CDR3 protein: CASSEYSNQPQHF; CDR3 DNA: TGTGCCAGCAGTGAATATAGCAATCAGCCCCAGCATTTT
D gene: -; CDR3 length: 17; V gene: TRBV3-1/TRBV3-2; clone size: -; J gene: TRBJ2-7; CDR3 protein: CASSQGKIPGKGYEQYF; CDR3 DNA: TGTGCCAGCAGCCAAGGAAAGATTCCAGGGAAAGGCTACGAGCAGTACTTC
D gene: -; CDR3 length: 15; V gene: TRBV7-8; clone size: -; J gene: TRBJ1-3; CDR3 protein: CASSLGGGSGNTIYF; CDR3 DNA: TGTGCCAGCAGCTTAGGAGGCGGCTCTGGAAACACCATATATTTT
D gene: TRBD2; CDR3 length: 15; V gene: TRBV2; clone size: -; J gene: TRBJ2-1; CDR3 protein: CASSGTSGTYNEQFF; CDR3 DNA: TGTGCCAGCAGCGGGACTAGCGGGACCTACAATGAGCAGTTCTTC
D gene: TRBD2; CDR3 length: 13; V gene: TRBV5-6; clone size: -; J gene: TRBJ2-3; CDR3 protein: CASRTSGTDTQYF; CDR3 DNA: TGTGCCAGCAGGACTAGCGGCACAGATACGCAGTATTTT
D gene: -; CDR3 length: 14; V gene: TRBV24-1; clone size: -; J gene: TRBJ2-1; CDR3 protein: CATSDGVLVNEQFF; CDR3 DNA: TGTGCCACCAGTGATGGAGTCCTAGTAAATGAGCAGTTCTTC
D gene: -; CDR3 length: 16; V gene: TRBV6-5; clone size: few; J gene: TRBJ1-3; CDR3 protein: CASSYSGGTGGNTIYF; CDR3 DNA: TGTGCCAGCAGTTACTCGGGGGGGACGGGCGGAAACACCATATATTTT
D gene: TRBD2; CDR3 length: 16; V gene: TRBV5-1; clone size: -; J gene: TRBJ2-1; CDR3 protein: CASSLRLAGSYNEQFF; CDR3 DNA: TGCGCCAGCAGCTTACGGCTAGCGGGCTCCTACAATGAGCAGTTCTTC
D gene: TRBD1; CDR3 length: 16; V gene: TRBV9; clone size: -; J gene: TRBJ2-3; CDR3 protein: CASSPMTGDFTDTQYF; CDR3 DNA: TGTGCCAGCAGCCCGATGACAGGGGACTTCACAGATACGCAGTATTTT
D gene: -; CDR3 length: 16; V gene: TRBV28; clone size: -; J gene: TRBJ2-3; CDR3 protein: CASSPNAITSTDTQYF; CDR3 DNA: TGTGCCAGCAGTCCTAATGCCATCACTAGCACAGATACGCAGTATTTT